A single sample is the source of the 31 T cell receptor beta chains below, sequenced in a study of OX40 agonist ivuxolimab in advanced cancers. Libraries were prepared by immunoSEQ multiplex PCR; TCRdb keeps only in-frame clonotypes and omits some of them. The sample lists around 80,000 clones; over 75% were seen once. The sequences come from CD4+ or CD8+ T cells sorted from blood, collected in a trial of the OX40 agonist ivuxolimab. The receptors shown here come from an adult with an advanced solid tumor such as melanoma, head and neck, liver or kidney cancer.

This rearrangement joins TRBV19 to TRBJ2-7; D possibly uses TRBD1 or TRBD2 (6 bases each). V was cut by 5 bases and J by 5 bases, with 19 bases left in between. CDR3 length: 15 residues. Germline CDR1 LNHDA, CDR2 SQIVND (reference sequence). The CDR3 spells CASSWLGEGGHEQYF. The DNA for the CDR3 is TGTGCCAGTAGTTGGTTGGGAGAAGGGGGGCACGAGCAGTACTTC.

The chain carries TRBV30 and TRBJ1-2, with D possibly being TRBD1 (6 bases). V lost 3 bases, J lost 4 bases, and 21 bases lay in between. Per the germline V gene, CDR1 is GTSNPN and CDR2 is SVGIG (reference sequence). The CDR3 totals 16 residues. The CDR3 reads CAWSPTFLGGGYGYTF. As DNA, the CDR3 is TGTGCCTGGAGCCCGACTTTCTTGGGAGGGGGCTATGGCTACACCTTC.

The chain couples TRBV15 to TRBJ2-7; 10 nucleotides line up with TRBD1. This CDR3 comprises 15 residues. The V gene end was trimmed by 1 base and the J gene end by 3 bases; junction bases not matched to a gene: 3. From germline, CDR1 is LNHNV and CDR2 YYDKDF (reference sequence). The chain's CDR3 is CATSRATGGGYEQYF. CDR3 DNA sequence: TGTGCCACCAGCAGAGCGACAGGGGGCGGCTACGAGCAGTACTTC. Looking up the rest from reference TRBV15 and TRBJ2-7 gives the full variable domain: DAMVIQNPRYQVTQFGKPVTLSCSQTLNHNVMYWYQQKSSQAPKLLFHYYDKDFNNEADTPDNFQSRRPNTSFCFLDIRSPGLGDTAMYLCATSRATGGGYEQYFGPGTRLTVT.

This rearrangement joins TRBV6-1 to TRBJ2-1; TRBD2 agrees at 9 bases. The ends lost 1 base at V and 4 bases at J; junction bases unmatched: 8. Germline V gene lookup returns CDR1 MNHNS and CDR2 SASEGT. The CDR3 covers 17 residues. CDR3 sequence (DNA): TGTGCCAGCAGTGAAGAAGTAGCGGGGGTCCCTTACAATGAGCAGTTCTTC. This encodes CASSEEVAGVPYNEQFF.

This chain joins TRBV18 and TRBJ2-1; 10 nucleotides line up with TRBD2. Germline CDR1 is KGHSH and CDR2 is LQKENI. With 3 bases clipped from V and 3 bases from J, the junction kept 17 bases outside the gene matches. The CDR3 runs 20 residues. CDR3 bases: TGTGCCAGCTCACCCTGGAGTGGGGTAAAGCGGGAGGGGGACTACAATGAGCAGTTCTTC. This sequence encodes CASSPWSGVKREGDYNEQFF.

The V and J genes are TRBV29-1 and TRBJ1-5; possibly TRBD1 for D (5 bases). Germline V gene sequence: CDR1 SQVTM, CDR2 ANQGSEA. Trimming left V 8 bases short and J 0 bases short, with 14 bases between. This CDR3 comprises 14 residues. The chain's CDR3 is CSLGGGHSNQPQHF. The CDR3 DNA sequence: TGCAGCCTCGGGGGGGGTCATAGCAATCAGCCCCAGCATTTT.

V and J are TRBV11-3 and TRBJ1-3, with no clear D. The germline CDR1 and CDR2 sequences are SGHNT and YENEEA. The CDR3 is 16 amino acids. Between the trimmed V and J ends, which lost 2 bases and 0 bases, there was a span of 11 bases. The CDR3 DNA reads TGTGCCAGCAGCTTAACTATCGGACCCTCTGGAAACACCATATATTTT. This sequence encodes CASSLTIGPSGNTIYF.

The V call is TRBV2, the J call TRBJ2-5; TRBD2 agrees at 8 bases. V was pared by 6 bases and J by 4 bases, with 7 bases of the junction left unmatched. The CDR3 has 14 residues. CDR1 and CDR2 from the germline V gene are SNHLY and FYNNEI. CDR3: CASRPGTRVETQYF. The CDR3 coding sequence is TGTGCCAGCAGACCAGGGACTAGAGTAGAGACCCAGTACTTC. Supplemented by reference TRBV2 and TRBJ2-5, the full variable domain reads EPEVTQTPSHQVTQMGQEVILRCVPISNHLYFYWYRQILGQKVEFLVSFYNNEISEKSEIFDDQFSVERPDGSNFTLKIRSTKLEDSAMYFCASRPGTRVETQYFGPGTRLLVL.

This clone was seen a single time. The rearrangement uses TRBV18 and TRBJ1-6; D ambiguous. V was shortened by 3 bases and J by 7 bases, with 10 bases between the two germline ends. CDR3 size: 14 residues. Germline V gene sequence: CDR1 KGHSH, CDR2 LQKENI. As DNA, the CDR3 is TGTGCCAGCTCACCCGACGGAAAAAATTCACCCCTCCACTTT. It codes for CASSPDGKNSPLHF.

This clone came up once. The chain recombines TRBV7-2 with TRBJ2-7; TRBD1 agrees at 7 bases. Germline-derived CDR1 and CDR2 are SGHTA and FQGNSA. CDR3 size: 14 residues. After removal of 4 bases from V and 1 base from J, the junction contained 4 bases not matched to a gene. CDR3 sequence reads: CASSSDRISYEQYF. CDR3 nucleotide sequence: TGTGCCAGCAGCTCGGACAGGATTTCCTACGAGCAGTACTTC.

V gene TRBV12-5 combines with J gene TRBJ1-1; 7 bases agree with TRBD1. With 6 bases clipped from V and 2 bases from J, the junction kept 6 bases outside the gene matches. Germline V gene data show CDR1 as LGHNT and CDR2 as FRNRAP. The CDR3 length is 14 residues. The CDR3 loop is CASGPGGGNTEAFF. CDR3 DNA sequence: TGTGCTAGTGGGCCAGGGGGTGGAAACACTGAAGCTTTCTTT.

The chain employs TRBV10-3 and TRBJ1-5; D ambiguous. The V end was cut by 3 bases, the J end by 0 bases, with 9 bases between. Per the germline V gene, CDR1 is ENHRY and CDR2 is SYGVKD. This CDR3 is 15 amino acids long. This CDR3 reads CAISESVYSNQPQHF. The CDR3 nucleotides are TGTGCCATCAGTGAATCAGTATATAGCAATCAGCCCCAGCATTTT.

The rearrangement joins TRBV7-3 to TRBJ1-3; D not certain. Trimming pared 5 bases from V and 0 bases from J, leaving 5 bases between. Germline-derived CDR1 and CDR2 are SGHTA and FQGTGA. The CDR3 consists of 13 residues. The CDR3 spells CASSGDSGNTIYF. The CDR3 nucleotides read TGTGCCAGCAGCGGGGACTCTGGAAACACCATATATTTT.

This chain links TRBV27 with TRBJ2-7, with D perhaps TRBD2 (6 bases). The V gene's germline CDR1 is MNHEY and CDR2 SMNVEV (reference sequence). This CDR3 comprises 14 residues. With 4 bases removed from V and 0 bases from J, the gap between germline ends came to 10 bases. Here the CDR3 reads CASSSRGSSYEQYF. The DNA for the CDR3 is TGTGCCAGCAGTTCCCGGGGGAGCTCCTACGAGCAGTACTTC.

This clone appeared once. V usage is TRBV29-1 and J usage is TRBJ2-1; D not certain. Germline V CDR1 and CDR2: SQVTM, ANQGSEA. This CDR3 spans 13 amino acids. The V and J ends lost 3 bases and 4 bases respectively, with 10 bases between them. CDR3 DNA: TGCAGCGTTGACGTCCTGAGGTACAATGAGCAGTTCTTC. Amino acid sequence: CSVDVLRYNEQFF.

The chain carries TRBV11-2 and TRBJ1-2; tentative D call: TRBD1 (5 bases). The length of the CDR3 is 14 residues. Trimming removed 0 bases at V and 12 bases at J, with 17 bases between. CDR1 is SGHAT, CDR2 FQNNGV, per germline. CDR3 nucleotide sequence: TGTGCCAGCAGCTTAGAGTCAGGGATCGTCTTCGACACCTTC. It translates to CASSLESGIVFDTF. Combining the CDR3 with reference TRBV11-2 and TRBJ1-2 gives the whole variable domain EAGVAQSPRYKIIEKRQSVAFWCNPISGHATLYWYQQILGQGPKLLIQFQNNGVVDDSQLPKDRFSAERLKGVDSTLKIQPAKLEDSAVYLCASSLESGIVFDTFGSGTRLTVV.

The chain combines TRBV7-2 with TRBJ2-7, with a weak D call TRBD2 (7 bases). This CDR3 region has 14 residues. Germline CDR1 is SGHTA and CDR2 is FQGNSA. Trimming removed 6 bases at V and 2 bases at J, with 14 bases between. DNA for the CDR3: TGTGCCAGCAGGGGAGGGGGAGGCACCTACGAGCAGTACTTC. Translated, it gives CASRGGGGTYEQYF.

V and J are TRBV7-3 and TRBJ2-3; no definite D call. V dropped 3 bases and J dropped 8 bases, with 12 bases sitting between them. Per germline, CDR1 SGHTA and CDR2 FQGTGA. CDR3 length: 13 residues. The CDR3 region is CASSFVGWGTQYF. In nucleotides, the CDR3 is TGTGCCAGCAGCTTTGTAGGGTGGGGTACGCAGTATTTT.

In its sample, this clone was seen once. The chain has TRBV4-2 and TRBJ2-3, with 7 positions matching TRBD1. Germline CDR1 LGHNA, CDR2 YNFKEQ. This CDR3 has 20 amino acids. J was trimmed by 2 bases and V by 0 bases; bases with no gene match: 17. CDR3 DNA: TGTGCCAGCAGCCAAGACCCTGACCGACAGGGAACAAAATACACAGATACGCAGTATTTT. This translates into CASSQDPDRQGTKYTDTQYF.

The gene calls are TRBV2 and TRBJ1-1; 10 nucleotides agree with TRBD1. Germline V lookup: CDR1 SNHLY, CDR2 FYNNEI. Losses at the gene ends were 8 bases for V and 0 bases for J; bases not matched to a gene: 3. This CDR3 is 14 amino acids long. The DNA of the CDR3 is TGTGCCAGCCGGGACAGGGGACTGAACACTGAAGCTTTCTTT. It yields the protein CASRDRGLNTEAFF. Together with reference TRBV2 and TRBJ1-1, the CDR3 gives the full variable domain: EPEVTQTPSHQVTQMGQEVILRCVPISNHLYFYWYRQILGQKVEFLVSFYNNEISEKSEIFDDQFSVERPDGSNFTLKIRSTKLEDSAMYFCASRDRGLNTEAFFGQGTRLTVV.

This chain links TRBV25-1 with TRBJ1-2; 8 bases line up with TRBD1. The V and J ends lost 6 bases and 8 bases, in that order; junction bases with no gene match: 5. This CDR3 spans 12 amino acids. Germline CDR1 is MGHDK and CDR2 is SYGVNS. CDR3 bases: TGTGCCAGCAGCCGAGACAGGGGCGGCTACACCTTC. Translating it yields CASSRDRGGYTF.

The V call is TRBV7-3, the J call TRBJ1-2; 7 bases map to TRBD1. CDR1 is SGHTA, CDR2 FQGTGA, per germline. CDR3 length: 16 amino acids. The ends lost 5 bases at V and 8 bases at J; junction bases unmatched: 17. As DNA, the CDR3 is TGTGCCAGCAGCCCCGCCGGGGGTGACAGGGCGGGGGGCTACACCTTC. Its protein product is CASSPAGGDRAGGYTF.

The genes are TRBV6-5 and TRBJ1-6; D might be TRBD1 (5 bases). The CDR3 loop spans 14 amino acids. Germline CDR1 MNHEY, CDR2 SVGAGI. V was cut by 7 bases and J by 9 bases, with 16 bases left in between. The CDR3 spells CASTWGGAFSPLHF. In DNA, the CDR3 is TGTGCCAGCACCTGGGGAGGGGCTTTTTCACCCCTCCACTTT.

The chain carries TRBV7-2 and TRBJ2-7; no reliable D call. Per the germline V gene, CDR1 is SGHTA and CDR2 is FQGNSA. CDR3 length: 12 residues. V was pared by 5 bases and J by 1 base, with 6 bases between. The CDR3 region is CASSRSSYEQYF. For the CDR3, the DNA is TGTGCCAGCAGCCGAAGTTCCTACGAGCAGTACTTC.

CDR3 coding DNA: TGCGCCAGCAGCCAAGATTTGGTGAGTCGAGGAGCTTTCTTT. Translation: CASSQDLVSRGAFF. The V and J genes are TRBV4-1 and TRBJ1-1, with D hard to call. The ends were cut back, 0 bases at V and 10 bases at J, with 15 bases in the middle. The CDR3 extends over 14 amino acids. From germline, CDR1 is MGHRA and CDR2 YSYEKL.

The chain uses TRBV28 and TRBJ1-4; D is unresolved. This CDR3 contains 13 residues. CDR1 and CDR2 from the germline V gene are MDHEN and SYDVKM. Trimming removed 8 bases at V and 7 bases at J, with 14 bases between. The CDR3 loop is CASLRGGSEKLFF. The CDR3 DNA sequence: TGTGCCAGCCTCCGGGGTGGTAGTGAAAAACTGTTTTTT.

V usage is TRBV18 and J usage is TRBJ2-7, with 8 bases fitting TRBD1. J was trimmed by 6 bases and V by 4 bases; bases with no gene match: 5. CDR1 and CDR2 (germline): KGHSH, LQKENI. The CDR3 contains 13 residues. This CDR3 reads CASSRDRFSEQYF. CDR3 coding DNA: TGTGCCAGCTCACGGGACAGGTTTTCCGAGCAGTACTTC.

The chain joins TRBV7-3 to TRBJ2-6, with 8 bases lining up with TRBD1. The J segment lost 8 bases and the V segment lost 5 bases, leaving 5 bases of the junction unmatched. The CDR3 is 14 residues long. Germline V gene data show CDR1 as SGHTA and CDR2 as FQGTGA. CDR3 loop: CASSIRQGTNVLTF. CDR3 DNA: TGTGCCAGCAGCATCAGACAGGGGACCAACGTCCTGACTTTC.

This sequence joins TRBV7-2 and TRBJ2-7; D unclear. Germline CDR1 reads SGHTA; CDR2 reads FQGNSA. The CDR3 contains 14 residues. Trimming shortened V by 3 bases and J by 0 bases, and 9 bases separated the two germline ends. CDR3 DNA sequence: TGTGCCAGCAGCTTTATTGTTAGCTCCTACGAGCAGTACTTC. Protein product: CASSFIVSSYEQYF.

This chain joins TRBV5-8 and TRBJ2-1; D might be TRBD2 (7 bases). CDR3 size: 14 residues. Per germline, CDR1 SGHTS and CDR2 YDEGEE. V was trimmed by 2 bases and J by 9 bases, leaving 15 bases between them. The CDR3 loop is CASSLGGRDGEQFF. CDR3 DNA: TGTGCCAGCAGCTTAGGGGGGAGGGATGGTGAGCAGTTCTTC.

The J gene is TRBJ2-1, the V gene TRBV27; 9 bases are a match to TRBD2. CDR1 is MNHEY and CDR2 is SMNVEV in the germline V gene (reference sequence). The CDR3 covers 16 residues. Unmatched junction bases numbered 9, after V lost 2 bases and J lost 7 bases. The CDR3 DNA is TGTGCCAGCAGTTTAGGTCCCGCGGGAGGGCAAAATGAGCAGTTCTTC. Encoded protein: CASSLGPAGGQNEQFF.